This TCR beta chain stems from a study of T cell responses to AZD1222 COVID-19 vaccine. Broader study findings: After the peak T cell response, and only then, were repertoires sampled. Donors, mostly white British, included more females; clonal diversity was possibly underestimated.

Profiled with immunoSEQ multiplex PCR; TCRdb holds only in-frame clones, not every one. In the table there are about 130,000 clones, approximately 95% of which are singletons. With regard to this clone: Its cognate antigen is unknown.

J gave up 7 bases and V 8 bases, and 15 bases lay outside the gene matches. The CDR3 runs 16 residues. Germline CDR1 MNHEY, CDR2 SMNVEV (reference sequence). This sequence was found in an adult who received the AZD1222 COVID-19 vaccine. This sequence joins TRBV27 and TRBJ1-4, with 8 bases aligning to TRBD1. The sequences come from peripheral blood, collected 28 days after the second AZD1222 dose. CDR3 amino acids: CASRELGQGAGEKLFF. In nucleotides, the CDR3 is TGTGCCAGCCGAGAGTTGGGTCAGGGGGCGGGTGAAAAACTGTTTTTT.